One and the same sample provided the 9 T cell receptor beta chains below, sequenced in a study of blood T cell repertoires in COVID-19. TCRdb keeps only in-frame clones here, not all; method: immunoSEQ multiplex PCR. The sample contains 250,000 or so clones, about 89% of which appear only once. The sample taken for sequencing was PBMCs or T cells enriched from blood (not recorded which). Source of these receptors: a human donor in a cohort exposed to, infected with or recovered from COVID-19 (not recorded which). The donor label of this sample is uncertain.

The V call is TRBV5-1, the J call TRBJ2-7; the match to TRBD1 covers 8 bases. CDR3 length: 16 amino acids. CDR1 SGHRS and CDR2 YFSETQ come from the germline V gene. V was clipped by 3 bases and J by 4 bases; unmatched bases: 12. The CDR3, as DNA: TGCGCCAGCAGCTCTGCAGGGGGCCGTAACGTTTACGAGCAGTACTTC. It specifies CASSSAGGRNVYEQYF.

The CDR3 coding sequence is TGTGCCAGCAGTAGCCTTACCGGGGAGCTGTTTTTT. Residues: CASSSLTGELFF. This chain connects TRBV12-3 or TRBV12-4 to TRBJ2-2; D gene unclear. The CDR3 has 12 amino acids. Trimming removed 5 bases from V and 5 bases from J, with 6 bases in between.

The chain employs TRBV9 and TRBJ2-7; 7 bases fit TRBD1. The trim removed 3 bases at V and 0 bases at J, leaving 6 bases unmatched. The germline gives CDR1 SGDLS, CDR2 YYNGEE. This CDR3 region has 15 residues. CDR3 nucleotides: TGTGCCAGCAGCGGAGCGACAGGGTCCTCCTACGAGCAGTACTTC. It specifies CASSGATGSSYEQYF.

The V call is TRBV4-2, the J call TRBJ1-1; D ambiguous. V lost 5 bases, J lost 1 base, and 5 bases lay in between. CDR3 length equals 12 residues. The germline V gene has CDR1 LGHNA and CDR2 YNFKEQ. CDR3 in amino acids: CASSARNTEAFF. The CDR3 coding sequence is TGTGCCAGCAGCGCCAGGAACACTGAAGCTTTCTTT.

V gene TRBV1 combines with J gene TRBJ2-6; no DNA check was done on the table's D call, TRBD1. TRBV1 corresponds to a pseudogene. The CDR3 length is 18 residues. CDR3 loop: CTSSQGGGGGGWANVLTF. CDR3 nucleotide sequence: TGCACCAGCAGCCAAGGGGGAGGAGGGGGCGGATGGGCCAACGTCCTGACTTTC.

This chain connects TRBV3-1 (or the pseudogene TRBV3-2) to TRBJ2-7; TRBD1 is a possible D gene (6 bases). Germline loops: CDR1 LGHDT, CDR2 YNNKEL (reference sequence). This CDR3 is 14 amino acids long. Deletions cut 3 bases from V and 5 bases from J, with 14 bases between. CDR3 sequence reads: CASSHGTSNHEQYF. Written as DNA, the CDR3 is TGTGCCAGCAGCCACGGGACATCCAACCACGAGCAGTACTTC.

The chain joins TRBV24-1 to TRBJ1-2, with 8 bases that match TRBD1. This CDR3 region has 13 residues. Germline V gives CDR1 KGHDR, CDR2 SFDVKD. Trimming at V came to 4 bases and at J to 8 bases, leaving 5 bases not matched to a gene. The CDR3 sequence is CATSDWTGNGYTF. For the CDR3, the DNA is TGTGCCACCAGTGACTGGACAGGGAACGGCTACACCTTC.

V is TRBV6-5 and J is TRBJ1-2; 7 bases are a match to TRBD1. This CDR3 comprises 13 residues. V was clipped by 6 bases and J by 6 bases; unmatched bases: 7. In germline, CDR1 is MNHEY, CDR2 SVGAGI. DNA of the CDR3: TGTGCCAGCAGCTCAGACAGGGCACATGGCTACACCTTC. As protein: CASSSDRAHGYTF.

This sequence joins TRBV19 and TRBJ2-5; the match to TRBD1 covers 7 bases. Germline CDR1 and CDR2: LNHDA and SQIVND (reference sequence). V shed 5 bases and J 1 base; nucleotides not matched to a gene: 4. This CDR3 is 14 amino acids long. In DNA, the CDR3 is TGTGCCAGTAGTGCCGGGACAGCCCAAGAGACCCAGTACTTC. Translation: CASSAGTAQETQYF.